A single sample gave rise to the 27 T cell receptor beta chains below, sequenced in a study of a mutant IDH1 vaccine in newly diagnosed glioma (dated by TCRdb to the early 2020s). Library preparation used the immunoSEQ multiplex PCR assay. TCRdb carries this immuneACCESS record with in-frame sequences only. Its versions omit some clonotypes, under half of them owing to an unresolved V gene in the studies checked, with the rest unexplained. The sample has 73,000 or so clones on record, 80% to 85% of them singletons. Roughly 12% of the sample is taken by the ten largest. Their antigens remain unidentified. The time point label, read with the paper, signifies: week 35, safety follow-up. A 20-mer mutant IDH1 peptide at 300 micrograms in Montanide made up each vaccine dose, which was injected subcutaneously together with topical imiquimod. The specimen comprised PBMCs, sampled from a glioma patient whose treatment included an IDH1 peptide vaccine. The source of these receptors is a man aged 18 to 35 with glioma.

The rearrangement joins TRBV4-1 to TRBJ2-7; possible D gene TRBD2, 5 bases. The CDR3 is 16 amino acids. The V gene's germline CDR1 is MGHRA and CDR2 YSYEKL. Trimming took off 4 bases at V and 2 bases at J, with 18 bases between the two ends. For the CDR3, the DNA is TGCGCCAGCAGCCCAGAGGGCGCCGGTGTAGCCTACGAGCAGTACTTC. It translates to CASSPEGAGVAYEQYF.

V is TRBV19 and J is TRBJ2-2, with D possibly called TRBD1 or TRBD2 (5 bases each). Trimming stripped 6 bases from V and 3 bases from J, with 11 bases between. CDR3 size: 14 residues. Per germline, CDR1 LNHDA and CDR2 SQIVND (reference sequence). The CDR3 region has the DNA TGTGCCAGTAGGGACCTGGGGGACACCGGGGAGCTGTTTTTT. Translation gives CASRDLGDTGELFF.

Written as DNA, the CDR3 is TGTGCCAGCAGCCAATTCGGGACAGGGGGCTACGAGCAGTACTTC. Translated, it gives CASSQFGTGGYEQYF. The J gene is TRBJ2-7, the V gene TRBV6-5; 11 nucleotides align to TRBD1. V lost 6 bases and J lost 3; bases outside the gene matches: 7. The CDR3 length is 15 residues. Germline-derived CDR1 and CDR2 are MNHEY and SVGAGI.

The chain couples TRBV5-4 to TRBJ2-7; D is unclear. This CDR3 has 14 amino acids. Trimming removed 0 bases from V and 6 bases from J, with 13 bases in between. Germline V CDR1 and CDR2: SGHNT, YYREEE (reference sequence). The CDR3 sequence: CASSLASKGSEQYF. For the CDR3, the DNA is TGTGCCAGCAGCTTGGCCTCGAAGGGTTCCGAGCAGTACTTC. Full variable domain (rest looked up from reference TRBV5-4 and TRBJ2-7): ETGVTQSPTHLIKTRGQQVTLRCSSQSGHNTVSWYQQALGQGPQFIFQYYREEENGRGNFPPRFSGLQFPNYSSELNVNALELDDSALYLCASSLASKGSEQYFGPGTRLTVT.

The V gene is TRBV5-1, the J gene TRBJ2-5; TRBD1 or TRBD2 may be the D gene (5 bases each). Germline V gene lookup returns CDR1 SGHRS and CDR2 YFSETQ. This CDR3 region has 13 residues. Trimming removed 0 bases at V and 2 bases at J, with 5 bases between. The CDR3 here is CASSLGGQETQYF. DNA of the CDR3: TGCGCCAGCAGCTTGGGGGGGCAAGAGACCCAGTACTTC.

In its sample, this clone was seen a few times. CDR3 bases: TGTGCCAGCAGCCCATTTGAAGCACAGCCCCAGCATTTT. Translation: CASSPFEAQPQHF. The chain employs TRBV7-2 and TRBJ1-5; D remains unclear. The CDR3 spans 13 residues. The V gene's germline CDR1 is SGHTA and CDR2 FQGNSA. V was trimmed by 5 bases and J by 7 bases, leaving 12 bases between them.

In its sample, this clone was seen a few times. V and J are TRBV7-2 and TRBJ1-1, with D possibly TRBD1 on 6 matching bases. Trimming took off 5 bases at V and 1 base at J, with 11 bases between the two ends. The CDR3 totals 14 residues. Germline V CDR1 and CDR2: SGHTA, FQGNSA. The CDR3 bases are TGTGCCAGCAGCCAACAGGGCCGGAACACTGAAGCTTTCTTT. Its protein product is CASSQQGRNTEAFF. Filled out from reference TRBV7-2 and TRBJ1-1, the complete variable domain reads GAGVSQSPSNKVTEKGKDVELRCDPISGHTALYWYRQSLGQGLEFLIYFQGNSAPDKSGLPSDRFSAERTGGSVSTLTIQRTQQEDSAVYLCASSQQGRNTEAFFGQGTRLTVV.

The CDR3 region is CASSEGTGLYEQYF. In DNA form, the CDR3 reads TGTGCCAGCAGCGAAGGTACAGGACTCTACGAGCAGTACTTC. The rearrangement joins TRBV9 to TRBJ2-7; D might be TRBD1 or TRBD2, each matching 5 bases. The CDR3 covers 14 residues. V lost 3 bases and J lost 3, with 13 bases in between. In germline, CDR1 is SGDLS, CDR2 YYNGEE.

The rearrangement links TRBV4-3 to TRBJ2-3, with 8 bases aligning to TRBD2. Germline CDR1 and CDR2: LGHNA and YSLEER. There are 16 residues in the CDR3. The V segment lost 0 bases and the J segment 6 bases; nucleotides outside the gene matches: 8. CDR3 sequence: CASSQEGLAGKDTQYF. Written as DNA, the CDR3 is TGCGCCAGCAGCCAAGAGGGGCTAGCGGGTAAGGATACGCAGTATTTT.

A single count supports this clone. The genes are TRBV5-1 and TRBJ2-7; D gene unclear. Germline V gives CDR1 SGHRS, CDR2 YFSETQ. Trimming removed 1 base from V and 5 bases from J, with 13 bases in between. This CDR3 region has 14 residues. CDR3: CASSLSGPPNEQYF. The DNA for the CDR3 is TGCGCCAGCAGCTTGAGTGGACCCCCGAACGAGCAGTACTTC. Complete variable domain (other parts from reference TRBV5-1 and TRBJ2-7): KAGVTQTPRYLIKTRGQQVTLSCSPISGHRSVSWYQQTPGQGLQFLFEYFSETQRNKGNFPGRFSGRQFSNSRSEMNVSTLELGDSALYLCASSLSGPPNEQYFGPGTRLTVT.

The chain couples TRBV9 to TRBJ1-2, with 7 positions matching TRBD1. The CDR3 has 13 residues. Trimming removed 2 bases from V and 6 bases from J; junction bases left unmatched: 4. Germline V gene data show CDR1 as SGDLS and CDR2 as YYNGEE. In nucleotides, the CDR3 is TGTGCCAGCAGCGTGGACAGGTCGGATGGCTACACCTTC. Protein product: CASSVDRSDGYTF. The full variable domain, rest sourced from reference TRBV9 and TRBJ1-2, is DSGVTQTPKHLITATGQRVTLRCSPRSGDLSVYWYQQSLDQGLQFLIQYYNGEERAKGNILERFSAQQFPDLHSELNLSSLELGDSALYFCASSVDRSDGYTFGSGTRLTVV.

The J gene is TRBJ1-3, the V gene TRBV18; D perhaps matches TRBD1 (6 bases). Germline values: CDR1 KGHSH, CDR2 LQKENI. The CDR3 extends over 14 amino acids. The V end lost 5 bases, the J end lost 2 bases, and 10 bases lay between the germline ends. This chain's CDR3 is CASSTGTTGNTIYF. Here the CDR3 DNA reads TGTGCCAGCTCAACGGGGACAACTGGAAACACCATATATTTT. The full variable domain, its missing parts supplied by reference TRBV18 and TRBJ1-3, is NAGVMQNPRHLVRRRGQEARLRCSPMKGHSHVYWYRQLPEEGLKFMVYLQKENIIDESGMPKERFSAEFPKEGPSILRIQQVVRGDSAAYFCASSTGTTGNTIYFGEGSWLTVV.

The chain links TRBV6-1 to TRBJ1-1, with D unclear. V was clipped by 0 bases and J by 0 bases, with 8 bases between them. The germline CDR1 and CDR2 sequences are MNHNS and SASEGT. The CDR3 spans 15 residues. The CDR3, as DNA: TGTGCCAGCAGTGAAGCAGCCGGGTTGAACACTGAAGCTTTCTTT. Protein sequence: CASSEAAGLNTEAFF.

The rearrangement uses TRBV6-5 and TRBJ2-1, with 7 bases matching TRBD2. This CDR3 contains 15 residues. Losses at the gene ends were 7 bases for V and 8 bases for J; bases not matched to a gene: 14. CDR1 MNHEY and CDR2 SVGAGI come from the germline V gene. The DNA of the CDR3 is TGTGCCAGCACCGCGGGCGGGAGCCGATTCCATGAGCAGTTCTTC. It is translated as CASTAGGSRFHEQFF.

The chain has TRBV7-9 and TRBJ2-7, with D uncertain. The CDR3 loop spans 14 amino acids. Trimming took 2 bases from V and 2 from J, leaving 10 bases between them. CDR1 SEHNR and CDR2 FQNEAQ come from the germline V gene (reference sequence). CDR3 sequence reads: CASSLMTVAYEQYF. The CDR3, as DNA: TGTGCCAGCAGCTTAATGACCGTAGCCTACGAGCAGTACTTC.

V usage is TRBV6-1 and J usage is TRBJ2-7; 12 nucleotides match TRBD2. The CDR3 has 15 amino acids. Per the germline V gene, CDR1 is MNHNS and CDR2 is SASEGT. V lost 6 bases to trimming and J lost 5 bases; unmatched junction nucleotides: 8. The CDR3 nucleotides are TGTGCCAGCAGCAAGACTAGCGGGAGCGTTGACGAGCAGTACTTC. As protein: CASSKTSGSVDEQYF.

The chain uses TRBV5-1 and TRBJ2-5; 8 bases agree with TRBD2. There are 16 residues in the CDR3. The J segment lost 0 bases and the V segment lost 0 bases, leaving 4 bases of the junction unmatched. CDR1 is SGHRS and CDR2 is YFSETQ in the germline V gene. The CDR3 DNA reads as TGCGCCAGCAGCTTGGTCGGGGGGGTGTACCAAGAGACCCAGTACTTC. This encodes CASSLVGGVYQETQYF.

Points on this clone: The junction departs from the called germline gene at one end, perhaps through a read error. The chain employs TRBV25-1 and TRBJ1-5; D is ambiguous. This CDR3 has 13 amino acids. Germline CDR1 MGHDK, CDR2 SYGVNS. DNA for the CDR3: TGTGCCAGCAGTAGAATAAAGGTATCAGCCCCAGCATTT. Its translation is CASSRIKVSAPAF.

This clone has only a few counts. This chain joins TRBV2 and TRBJ1-1; 9 nucleotides line up with TRBD1. Germline lookup yields CDR1 SNHLY and CDR2 FYNNEI. The J segment lost 2 bases and the V segment lost 6 bases, leaving 7 bases of the junction unmatched. The CDR3 contains 15 residues. The DNA of the CDR3 is TGTGCCAGCAGGGACAGGGGTACTGTAAACACTGAAGCTTTCTTT. The encoded protein is CASRDRGTVNTEAFF.

The chain combines TRBV5-5 with TRBJ2-3; weak D call: TRBD2 (5 bases). CDR3 length: 17 amino acids. The V gene's germline CDR1 is SGHKS and CDR2 YYEKEE (reference sequence). The V gene lost 3 bases and the J gene lost 1 base, with 18 bases spanning the gap. In nucleotides, the CDR3 is TGTGCCAGCAGCTATGATCGACATCCCGGGGGCACAGATACGCAGTATTTT. Translated: CASSYDRHPGGTDTQYF.

V and J are TRBV19 and TRBJ1-1; D remains unclear. This CDR3 comprises 14 residues. The germline V gene has CDR1 LNHDA and CDR2 SQIVND (reference sequence). V lost 9 bases and J 1 base, leaving 15 bases between the germline ends. The CDR3 region has the DNA TGTGCCAGCTCTCCTATCTCGGAGAACACTGAAGCTTTCTTT. It yields the protein CASSPISENTEAFF.

The rearrangement joins TRBV6-1 to TRBJ1-5; no clear D gene. The CDR3 is 15 residues long. The germline gives CDR1 MNHNS, CDR2 SASEGT. Trimming took 4 bases from V and 4 from J, leaving 14 bases between them. CDR3 loop: CASSGDTVGNQPQHF. CDR3 DNA: TGTGCCAGCAGTGGAGACACCGTGGGTAATCAGCCCCAGCATTTT.

The rearrangement links TRBV7-9 to TRBJ2-3, with 12 bases aligning to TRBD1. The CDR3 is made up of 17 amino acids. From germline, CDR1 is SEHNR and CDR2 FQNEAQ (reference sequence). The junction had 9 bases not matched to a gene; V was cut back by 5 bases and J by 3 bases. CDR3 in DNA: TGTGCCAGCAGCGAGGGGACAGGGGGCTTCTTGACAGATACGCAGTATTTT. Protein product: CASSEGTGGFLTDTQYF. Together with reference TRBV7-9 and TRBJ2-3, the CDR3 gives the full variable domain: DTGVSQNPRHKITKRGQNVTFRCDPISEHNRLYWYRQTLGQGPEFLTYFQNEAQLEKSRLLSDRFSAERPKGSFSTLEIQRTEQGDSAMYLCASSEGTGGFLTDTQYFGPGTRLTVL.

V is TRBV10-3 and J is TRBJ1-1; D ambiguous. Germline V gene sequence: CDR1 ENHRY, CDR2 SYGVKD. V was clipped by 5 bases and J by 1 base, with 8 bases between them. The CDR3 has 13 residues. CDR3 DNA sequence: TGTGCCATCAGTCCCGGAGAGAACACTGAAGCTTTCTTT. It encodes CAISPGENTEAFF.

The rearrangement joins TRBV7-2 to TRBJ1-5; D call uncertain. This CDR3 comprises 14 residues. CDR1 SGHTA and CDR2 FQGNSA come from the germline V gene. The V end was cut by 6 bases, the J end by 4 bases, with 13 bases between. The CDR3 nucleotides are TGTGCCAGCAGGCTCGGGCAGTCAAATCAGCCCCAGCATTTT. This translates into CASRLGQSNQPQHF.

V gene TRBV5-5 combines with J gene TRBJ1-1; no clear D. The V gene lost 4 bases and the J gene lost 1 base, with 8 bases spanning the gap. Looked up from germline, CDR1 is SGHKS and CDR2 is YYEKEE (reference sequence). This CDR3 is built from 13 residues. The CDR3 spells CASSRPRNTEAFF. The CDR3 coding sequence is TGTGCCAGCAGCCGCCCCAGGAACACTGAAGCTTTCTTT.

The J gene is TRBJ1-2, the V gene TRBV5-4; D is possibly TRBD1 (5 bases). With 0 bases removed from V and 3 bases from J, the gap between germline ends came to 12 bases. CDR1 SGHNT and CDR2 YYREEE come from the germline V gene (reference sequence). This CDR3 is 15 amino acids long. In DNA form, the CDR3 reads TGTGCCAGCAGCTTGGTCACAGGCGGGTACTATGGCTACACCTTC. Protein product: CASSLVTGGYYGYTF.